These 24 T cell receptor beta chains were all obtained from the same sample, sequenced in a study of identical twins' blood T cells. MiXCR was run by TCRdb on the 5' RACE reads, yielding one entry per CDR3 protein. Seen here are a few hundred thousand distinct CDR3 sequences, roughly 31% observed once, and the top ten hold roughly 6.1%. The source material was PBMCs. The receptors derive from a woman between 18 and 50 years old in good health.

This clonotype was recorded many times. The V and J genes are TRBV5-1 and TRBJ1-4; D not resolved. The V and J ends lost 2 bases and 5 bases respectively, with 10 bases between them. The CDR3 has 14 amino acids. Per germline, CDR1 SGHRS and CDR2 YFSETQ. The CDR3 nucleotides are TGCGCCAGCAGCTTCAACAAGGCGAATGAAAAACTGTTTTTT. It specifies CASSFNKANEKLFF.

This chain connects TRBV10-3 to TRBJ1-1; a possible D gene is TRBD1 (5 bases). Germline CDR1 ENHRY, CDR2 SYGVKD. Trimming pared 4 bases from V and 5 bases from J, leaving 11 bases between. This CDR3 spans 13 amino acids. The CDR3 DNA is TGTGCCATCAGTGCGGGGGGAACAACTGAAGCTTTCTTT. Translated, it gives CAISAGGTTEAFF.

This clonotype was found a few times. The CDR3 bases are TGTGCCAGCAGCCCAGGGACAGCTAATAACTATGGCTACACCTTC. Its translation: CASSPGTANNYGYTF. The chain links TRBV7-8 to TRBJ1-2; 7 bases map to TRBD1. V shed 5 bases and J 1 base; nucleotides not matched to a gene: 7. There are 15 residues in the CDR3. The germline CDR1 and CDR2 sequences are SGHVS and FQNEAQ.

The chain is built from TRBV2 and TRBJ2-1; D is ambiguous. Deletions cut 6 bases from V and 15 bases from J, with 15 bases between. The germline CDR1 and CDR2 sequences are SNHLY and FYNNEI. There are 11 residues in the CDR3. CDR3 sequence (DNA): TGTGCCAGCAGAACCGATGCGCAGCCGTTCTTC. Protein: CASRTDAQPFF.

Turning to this clonotype: A clone one base away is much larger, so this may be a read error. As the CDR3 is not closed by the conserved phenylalanine or tryptophan, this likely results from a read error. It is unclear where the CDR3 begins or ends on the DNA, so no DNA is shown, and the CDR3 is as TCRdb lists it. V is TRBV21-1 and J is TRBJ1-2; the table's TRBD1 call for D was not verified on the DNA. TRBV21-1 is a pseudogene locus. Both ends counted, the CDR3 spans 11 residues. This CDR3 is CASSSGAGYTL.

The V call is TRBV3-1, the J call TRBJ2-5, with 8 positions matching TRBD2. The V segment lost 5 bases and the J segment 4 bases; nucleotides outside the gene matches: 6. The germline V gene has CDR1 LGHDT and CDR2 YNNKEL (reference sequence). The CDR3 is 14 residues long. The CDR3 DNA follows: TGTGCCAGCAGCTTGGGACTAGTCGTAGAGACCCAGTACTTC. Translation: CASSLGLVVETQYF.

This clonotype was seen only a few times. Germline and junction disagree at one end, which may indicate a read error. The gene calls are TRBV14 and TRBJ1-2, with D maybe TRBD1 (6 bases). CDR3 length: 16 residues. Germline CDR1 is SGHDN and CDR2 is FVKESK. The CDR3: CASSQGSMYRVKGYTF. DNA for the CDR3: TGCGCCAGCAGCCAAGGCAGTATGTACAGGGTGAAAGGCTACACCTTC.

This clonotype has more than one count but fewer than ten. V usage is TRBV19 and J usage is TRBJ2-3; D gene unclear. The V and J ends lost 1 base and 2 bases respectively, with 16 bases between them. Germline values: CDR1 LNHDA, CDR2 SQIVND (reference sequence). This CDR3 has 17 residues. CDR3 coding DNA: TGTGCCAGTAGTATAGGGCTCATCCTCAGCGTCACAGATACGCAGTATTTT. Its translation: CASSIGLILSVTDTQYF.

The gene calls are TRBV6-1 and TRBJ1-1; D is undetermined. CDR1 and CDR2 from the germline V gene are MNHNS and SASEGT. The CDR3 has 16 residues. Trimming pared 5 bases from V and 6 bases from J, leaving 22 bases between. The CDR3 DNA sequence: TGTGCCAGCAGTTCAACATGGGAGCGGTTGGGATCTGAAGCTTTCTTT. Protein sequence: CASSSTWERLGSEAFF.

The chain uses TRBV20-1 and TRBJ1-1; TRBD1 aligns across 7 bases. The CDR3 sequence is 11 residues long. J lost 6 bases, V lost 7 bases, and 5 bases had no gene match. Per the germline V gene, CDR1 is DFQATT and CDR2 is SNEGSKA (reference sequence). The CDR3 loop reads CSVDRVAEAFF. The CDR3 DNA reads as TGCAGTGTTGACAGGGTCGCTGAAGCTTTCTTT.

This clonotype turned up a few times. The rearrangement uses TRBV5-1 and TRBJ1-1, with D possibly matching TRBD1 (5 bases). Germline V gene lookup returns CDR1 SGHRS and CDR2 YFSETQ. Trimming removed 0 bases at V and 0 bases at J, with 9 bases between. The CDR3 sequence is 15 residues long. CDR3 loop: CASSLDIGVNTEAFF. In DNA form, the CDR3 reads TGCGCCAGCAGCTTGGATATAGGGGTGAACACTGAAGCTTTCTTT.

This clonotype was observed a few times. CDR3 residues: CASSSHIGEAFF. In nucleotides, the CDR3 is TGCGCCAGCAGCTCCCATATCGGCGAAGCTTTCTTT. This chain connects TRBV5-1 to TRBJ1-1; unclear D gene. Trimming took 3 bases from V and 8 from J, leaving 11 bases between them. The CDR3 is 12 amino acids. Germline V gives CDR1 SGHRS, CDR2 YFSETQ.

This clonotype was picked up many times. DNA for the CDR3: TGTGCCAGTAGTATGTTCCTCCGGGAGACCCAGTACTTC. This codes for CASSMFLRETQYF. This sequence joins TRBV19 and TRBJ2-5; no clear D gene. Trimming stripped 3 bases from V and 5 bases from J, with 10 bases between. Germline V gene data show CDR1 as LNHDA and CDR2 as SQIVND (reference sequence). The CDR3 consists of 13 residues.

This rearrangement joins TRBV20-1 to TRBJ1-5; the D is unclear. Between the trimmed V and J ends, which lost 4 bases and 1 base, there was a span of 14 bases. From germline, CDR1 is DFQATT and CDR2 SNEGSKA (reference sequence). The CDR3 consists of 15 residues. CDR3 nucleotide sequence: TGCAGTGCTAATATGGGAGGTCAGAGCAATCAGCCCCAGCATTTT. Residues: CSANMGGQSNQPQHF.

This rearrangement joins TRBV5-4 to TRBJ2-3; no definite D call. Trimming shortened V by 3 bases and J by 4 bases, and 9 bases separated the two germline ends. The germline gives CDR1 SGHNT, CDR2 YYREEE (reference sequence). The CDR3 has 13 residues. CDR3 loop: CASSSPTADTQYF. The CDR3 coding sequence is TGTGCCAGCAGCTCTCCCACAGCAGATACGCAGTATTTT.

This clonotype has just a few counts. The chain joins TRBV10-3 to TRBJ2-3, with D perhaps matching TRBD1 (5 bases). The CDR3 length is 15 residues. Trimming took 10 bases from V and 3 from J, leaving 20 bases between them. Germline values: CDR1 ENHRY, CDR2 SYGVKD. CDR3 bases: TGTGCCACCAACCCGGTGGGGCCGCGAACAGATACGCAGTATTTT. This gives the protein CATNPVGPRTDTQYF.

The chain uses TRBV20-1 and TRBJ2-1; a possible D gene is TRBD2 (7 bases). CDR1 is DFQATT and CDR2 is SNEGSKA in the germline V gene (reference sequence). The V end was cut by 4 bases, the J end by 5 bases, with 15 bases between. The CDR3 spans 14 residues. The CDR3 loop is CSATRGGPNNEQFF. In DNA, the CDR3 is TGCAGTGCTACCCGCGGGGGCCCGAACAATGAGCAGTTCTTC.

The CDR3 spells CASSHRNTEAFF. CDR3 bases: TGTGCCAGCAGCCACAGGAACACTGAAGCTTTCTTT. This chain connects TRBV6-6 to TRBJ1-1; D is unresolved. This CDR3 region has 12 residues. V was shortened by 6 bases and J by 1 base, with 6 bases between the two germline ends. Germline V gene data show CDR1 as MNHNY and CDR2 as SVGAGI (reference sequence).

The V and J genes are TRBV5-1 and TRBJ1-1; D gene uncertain. The CDR3 is made up of 14 amino acids. With 4 bases removed from V and 1 base from J, the gap between germline ends came to 11 bases. Germline V gives CDR1 SGHRS, CDR2 YFSETQ. CDR3 bases: TGCGCCAGCAGCACTTTCCCGGGGAACACTGAAGCTTTCTTT. The encoded protein is CASSTFPGNTEAFF.

V usage is TRBV29-1 and J usage is TRBJ2-5, with 7 nucleotides matching TRBD1. The J segment lost 2 bases and the V segment lost 7 bases, leaving 7 bases of the junction unmatched. CDR1 is SQVTM and CDR2 is ANQGSEA in the germline V gene. The CDR3 has 13 amino acids. The CDR3 sequence: CSAGQVAQETQYF. In DNA form, the CDR3 reads TGCAGCGCAGGACAGGTTGCGCAAGAGACCCAGTACTTC.

This clonotype appeared a few times. The chain couples TRBV20-1 to TRBJ1-1; 8 nucleotides align to TRBD1. With V trimmed by 7 bases and J by 4 bases, 11 bases remained unmatched. CDR1 DFQATT and CDR2 SNEGSKA come from the germline V gene (reference sequence). The CDR3 has 14 amino acids. The DNA of the CDR3 is TGCAGTGTTCGGACAGGGTATTTTGGCACTGAAGCTTTCTTT. Translated: CSVRTGYFGTEAFF.

The chain combines TRBV6-2 or TRBV6-3 with TRBJ2-1, with a possible D match to TRBD2 (6 bases). CDR3 length: 16 amino acids. Germline V gene data show CDR1 as MNHEY and CDR2 as SVGEGT. V gave up 6 bases and J gave up 0 bases, with 15 bases separating them. The CDR3 coding sequence is TGTGCCAGCAGAAGCCTAGCGCAAGACTCCTACAATGAGCAGTTCTTC. It yields the protein CASRSLAQDSYNEQFF.

DNA for the CDR3: TGTGCCAGTAGTATCCGGGAGACAGATACGCAGTATTTT. Protein sequence: CASSIRETDTQYF. V and J are TRBV19 and TRBJ2-3; TRBD2 might be the D (6 bases). This CDR3 is built from 13 residues. The V end was cut by 3 bases, the J end by 3 bases, with 7 bases between. In germline, CDR1 is LNHDA, CDR2 SQIVND (reference sequence). Variable domain in full (rest from reference TRBV19 and TRBJ2-3): DGGITQSPKYLFRKEGQNVTLSCEQNLNHDAMYWYRQDPGQGLRLIYYSQIVNDFQKGDIAEGYSVSREKKESFPLTVTSAQKNPTAFYLCASSIRETDTQYFGPGTRLTVL.

This clonotype was picked up a small number of times. The V gene is TRBV29-1, the J gene TRBJ2-3; 12 bases line up with TRBD2. With 7 bases clipped from V and 4 bases from J, the junction kept 9 bases outside the gene matches. Germline CDR1 and CDR2: SQVTM and ANQGSEA. The CDR3 runs 15 residues. Written as DNA, the CDR3 is TGCAGCGCCCCTCTGACTAGCGGGGGAGCAGATACGCAGTATTTT. This encodes CSAPLTSGGADTQYF.